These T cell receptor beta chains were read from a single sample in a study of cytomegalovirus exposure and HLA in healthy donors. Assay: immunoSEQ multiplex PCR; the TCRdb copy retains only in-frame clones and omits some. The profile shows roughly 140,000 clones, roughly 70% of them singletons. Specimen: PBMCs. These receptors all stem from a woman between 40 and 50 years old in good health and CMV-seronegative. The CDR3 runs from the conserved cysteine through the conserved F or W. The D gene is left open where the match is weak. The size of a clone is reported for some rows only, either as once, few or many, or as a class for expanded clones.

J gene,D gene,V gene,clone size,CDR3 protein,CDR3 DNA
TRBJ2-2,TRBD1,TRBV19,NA,CASRRTGTGLTGELFF,TGTGCCAGTAGGAGAACCGGGACAGGGCTCACCGGGGAGCTGTTTTTT
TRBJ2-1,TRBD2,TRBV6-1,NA,CASWLAGSYNEQFF,TGTGCCAGCTGGCTAGCGGGGTCCTACAATGAGCAGTTCTTC
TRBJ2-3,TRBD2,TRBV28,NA,CASSSPGVAGASDTQYF,TGTGCCAGCAGCTCCCCTGGGGTAGCGGGGGCCTCAGATACGCAGTATTTT
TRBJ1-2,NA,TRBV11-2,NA,CASSSNYYGYTF,TGTGCCAGCAGCTCCAATTACTATGGCTACACCTTC
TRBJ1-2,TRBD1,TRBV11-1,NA,CASSPTGEAGYTF,TGTGCCAGCAGCCCGACAGGGGAGGCAGGCTACACCTTC
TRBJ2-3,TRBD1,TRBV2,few,CASSRDRGTDTQYF,TGTGCCAGCAGTCGGGACAGGGGAACAGATACGCAGTATTTT
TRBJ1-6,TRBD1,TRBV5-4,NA,CASSFGTGNPPLHF,TGTGCCAGCAGCTTCGGGACAGGCAATCCACCCCTCCACTTT
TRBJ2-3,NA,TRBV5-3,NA,CARSLVGGQSPDTQYF,TGTGCCAGAAGCTTGGTGGGGGGGCAGTCACCAGATACGCAGTATTTT
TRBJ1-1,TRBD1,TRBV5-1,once,CASSLRAGTGGRTEAFF,TGCGCCAGCAGCTTAAGGGCGGGGACAGGGGGCAGAACTGAAGCTTTCTTT
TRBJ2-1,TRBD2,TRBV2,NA,CASSEGTSGSLSYNEQFF,TGTGCCAGCAGTGAGGGGACTAGCGGGAGTTTGTCCTACAATGAGCAGTTCTTC
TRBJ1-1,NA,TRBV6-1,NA,CASFFGTRGTEAFF,TGTGCCAGCTTTTTCGGTACCCGGGGCACTGAAGCTTTCTTT
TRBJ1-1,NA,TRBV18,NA,CASSPTGSNTEAFF,TGTGCCAGCTCACCGACAGGTTCGAACACTGAAGCTTTCTTT
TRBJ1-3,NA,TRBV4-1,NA,CASSQARESSGNTIYF,TGCGCCAGCAGCCAAGCTCGGGAGAGCTCTGGAAACACCATATATTTT
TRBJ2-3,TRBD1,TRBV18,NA,CASSHRQGAQDTQYF,TGTGCCAGCTCACACCGACAGGGGGCTCAAGATACGCAGTATTTT
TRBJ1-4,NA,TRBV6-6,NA,CASTANEKLFF,TGTGCCAGCACCGCTAATGAAAAACTGTTTTTT
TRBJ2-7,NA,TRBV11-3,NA,CASSPGGPRTNYEQYF,TGTGCCAGCAGTCCCGGGGGGCCTCGAACAAACTACGAGCAGTACTTC
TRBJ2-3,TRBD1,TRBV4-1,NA,CASSPGTGEDTQYF,TGCGCCAGCAGCCCCGGGACAGGGGAAGATACGCAGTATTTT
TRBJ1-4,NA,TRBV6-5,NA,CASSPGPGGKLFF,TGTGCCAGCAGCCCTGGACCGGGAGGAAAACTGTTTTTT
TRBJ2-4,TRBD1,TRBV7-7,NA,CASSFQGANGAKNIQYF,TGTGCCAGCAGCTTTCAGGGGGCGAATGGGGCCAAAAACATTCAGTACTTC
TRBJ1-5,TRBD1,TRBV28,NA,CASSFPAGTGGQPQHF,TGTGCCAGCAGTTTCCCCGCGGGGACAGGGGGACAGCCCCAGCATTTT
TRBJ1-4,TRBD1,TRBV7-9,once,CSSSRRDRGTEKLFF,TGTTCCAGCAGCCGGCGGGACAGGGGGACTGAAAAACTGTTTTTT
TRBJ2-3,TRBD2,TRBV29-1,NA,CSVKVGLAGGTDTQYF,TGCAGCGTTAAAGTTGGACTAGCGGGGGGCACAGATACGCAGTATTTT
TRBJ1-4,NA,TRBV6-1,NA,CASVGFRGDEKLFF,TGTGCCAGTGTAGGTTTTCGAGGTGATGAAAAACTGTTTTTT
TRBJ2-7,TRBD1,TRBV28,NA,CASSFGTGAYEQYF,TGTGCCAGCAGTTTTGGGACAGGCGCCTACGAGCAGTACTTC
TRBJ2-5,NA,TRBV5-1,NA,CASSPGAEMSGGAQYF,TGCGCCAGCAGCCCCGGGGCCGAGATGTCCGGAGGGGCCCAGTACTTC
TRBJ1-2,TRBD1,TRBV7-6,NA,CASSATGGDRGPNYGYTF,TGTGCCAGCAGCGCTACTGGGGGGGACAGGGGACCTAACTATGGCTACACCTTC
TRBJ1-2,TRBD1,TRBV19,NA,CASSIYFNGQGDGYTF,TGTGCCAGTAGTATTTATTTCAATGGACAGGGTGATGGCTACACCTTC
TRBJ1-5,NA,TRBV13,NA,CASSFRGRGNQPQHF,TGTGCCAGCAGCTTCCGAGGTCGGGGCAATCAGCCCCAGCATTTT
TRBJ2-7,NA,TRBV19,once,CASSIVDNRAYEQYF,TGTGCCAGTAGTATAGTGGACAATCGGGCCTACGAGCAGTACTTC
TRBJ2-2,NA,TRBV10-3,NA,CAISEGSTRAVFF,TGTGCCATCAGTGAGGGGTCCACTCGCGCGGTGTTTTTT
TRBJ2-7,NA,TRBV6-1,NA,CASSEVPGFSRNEQYF,TGTGCCAGCAGTGAAGTTCCAGGGTTTAGCAGAAACGAGCAGTACTTC
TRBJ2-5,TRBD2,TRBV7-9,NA,CASSPLAGFQETQYF,TGTGCCAGCAGCCCCCTAGCGGGGTTCCAAGAGACCCAGTACTTC
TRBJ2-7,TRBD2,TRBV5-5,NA,CASSFSGGTYEQYF,TGTGCCAGCAGTTTTAGCGGGGGAACCTACGAGCAGTACTTC
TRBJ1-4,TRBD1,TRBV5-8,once,CASSLQGDEKLFF,TGTGCCAGCAGCTTACAGGGGGATGAAAAACTGTTTTTT
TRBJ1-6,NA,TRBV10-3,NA,CAISDVPGNNSPLHF,TGTGCCATCAGTGATGTCCCGGGGAATAATTCACCCCTCCACTTT
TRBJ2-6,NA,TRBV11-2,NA,CASSYTSGANVLTF,TGTGCCAGCAGCTACACCTCTGGGGCCAACGTCCTGACTTTC
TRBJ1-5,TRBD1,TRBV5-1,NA,CASSLPQGAGEGNQPQHF,TGCGCCAGCAGCTTGCCCCAGGGGGCAGGGGAAGGCAATCAGCCCCAGCATTTT
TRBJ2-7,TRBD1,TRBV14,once,CASSHVHRGPYEQYF,TGTGCCAGCAGCCATGTACACAGGGGGCCCTACGAGCAGTACTTC
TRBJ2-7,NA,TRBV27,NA,CASSYGDSYEQYF,TGTGCCAGCAGTTACGGTGACTCCTACGAGCAGTACTTC
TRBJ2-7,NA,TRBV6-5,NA,CASSYGGGSEQYF,TGTGCCAGCAGTTATGGGGGGGGCAGCGAGCAGTACTTC
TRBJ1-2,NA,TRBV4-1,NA,CASSHPGPGYTF,TGCGCCAGCAGCCACCCAGGGCCAGGCTACACCTTC
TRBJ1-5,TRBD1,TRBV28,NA,CASSSAGGKYQPQHF,TGTGCCAGCAGTTCCGCAGGGGGAAAATATCAGCCCCAGCATTTT
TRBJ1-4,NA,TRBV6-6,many,CASRPAGNEKLFF,TGTGCCAGCAGACCCGCGGGGAATGAAAAACTGTTTTTT
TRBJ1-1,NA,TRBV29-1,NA,CSGVVVNTEAFF,TGCAGCGGTGTAGTGGTGAACACTGAAGCTTTCTTT
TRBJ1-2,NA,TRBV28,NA,CASSLQGSGYTF,TGTGCCAGCAGTTTACAGGGATCGGGCTACACCTTC